These T cell receptor beta chains were read from a single sample in a study of T cell repertoires in cytomegalovirus infection. No antigens are known for them. TCRdb recomputed calls from the reads with MiXCR, one row per CDR3 protein. The profile covers 450,000 to 650,000 distinct CDR3 sequences, with about 39% appearing a single time and 48% taken by the ten largest. Sample: cultured PBMCs, taken from culture after CMV antigen stimulation. The origin of the receptors is a human donor in good health (CMV status not recorded). Some clones in this sample may be carry-over from other donors' samples. CDR3s leave out the opening cysteine and the closing phenylalanine or tryptophan. Fields, in order: V gene, CDR3 protein.

>TRBV7-2
ASSRSQGNYGYT
>TRBV7-8
ASAAATEAF
>TRBV12-3/TRBV12-4
ASSLAPWDQPQH
>TRBV15
ATVGLAGVCEQF
>TRBV11-2
ASSLSSANNEQF
>TRBV7-8
ASSLQRFQETQY
>TRBV19
ASSMRGPYSNQPQH
>TRBV4-1
ASSQGALAGGAGEQY
>TRBV4-3
ASSQGPGGNYEQY
>TRBV19
ASSPGRSPLH
>TRBV11-2
ASSYTDSSYNEQF
>TRBV5-1
ASSLYPASTDTQY
>TRBV19
ASSMHGNTEAF
>TRBV5-1
ASSLDGGNTGELF
>TRBV15
ATSRGPHIAGEETQY
>TRBV2
ASCGRWDQPQH
>TRBV6-2/TRBV6-3
ASSYGLAGAEQF
>TRBV19
ASKRGPANTNYGYT
>TRBV7-2
ASSLQAGGNTEAF
>TRBV19
ASSSPLNSDVDNEQF
>TRBV7-9
ASSGGWGNQPGTKNIQY
>TRBV27
ASSLQRGGKETQY
>TRBV7-2
ASSQGTSGSIPSTDTQY
>TRBV19
ASSRQGSYNEQF
>TRBV6-2/TRBV6-3
ASRMAGDEQF
>TRBV2
ASSEAPGEPQH
>TRBV19
ASSTDFGGGYT
>TRBV29-1
SVEGQGYNEQF
>TRBV23-1
ASSQSDPPETGRFNGYT
>TRBV12-3/TRBV12-4
ASSPRTSGVYEQF
>TRBV6-1
ASSQGILSTDTQY
>TRBV5-3
ASSFSGDYGYT
>TRBV28
ASKWASGSVGNEQF
>TRBV7-2
ASSPRAQETQY
>TRBV7-2
ASSGLAGPAYNEQF
>TRBV3-1
ASSHREGYT
>TRBV7-2
ASTGPGDTQY